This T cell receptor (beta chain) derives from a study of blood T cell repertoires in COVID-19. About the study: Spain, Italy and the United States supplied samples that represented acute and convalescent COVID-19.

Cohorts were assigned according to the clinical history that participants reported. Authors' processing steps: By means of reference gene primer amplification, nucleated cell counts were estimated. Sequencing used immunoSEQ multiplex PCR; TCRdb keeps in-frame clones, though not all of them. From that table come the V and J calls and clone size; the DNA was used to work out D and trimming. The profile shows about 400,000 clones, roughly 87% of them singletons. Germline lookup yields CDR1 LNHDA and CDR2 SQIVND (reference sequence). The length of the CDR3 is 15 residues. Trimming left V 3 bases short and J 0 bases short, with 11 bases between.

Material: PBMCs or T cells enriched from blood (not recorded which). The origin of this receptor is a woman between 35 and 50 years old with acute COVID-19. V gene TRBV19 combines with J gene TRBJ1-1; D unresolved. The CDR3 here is CASSIVARMNTEAFF. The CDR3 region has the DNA TGTGCCAGTAGTATTGTGGCCAGAATGAACACTGAAGCTTTCTTT.